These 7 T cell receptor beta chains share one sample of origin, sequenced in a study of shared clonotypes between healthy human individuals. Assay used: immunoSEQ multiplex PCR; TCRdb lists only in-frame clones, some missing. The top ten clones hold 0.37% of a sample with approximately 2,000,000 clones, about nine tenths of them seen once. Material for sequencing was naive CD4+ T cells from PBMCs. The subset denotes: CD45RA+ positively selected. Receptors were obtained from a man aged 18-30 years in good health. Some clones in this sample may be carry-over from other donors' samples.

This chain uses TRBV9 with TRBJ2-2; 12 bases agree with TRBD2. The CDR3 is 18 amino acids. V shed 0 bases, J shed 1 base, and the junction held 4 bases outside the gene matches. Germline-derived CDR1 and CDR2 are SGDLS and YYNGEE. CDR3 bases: TGTGCCAGCAGCGTAGCGCTGGGACTAGCGGGGAACACCGGGGAGCTGTTTTTT. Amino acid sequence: CASSVALGLAGNTGELFF.

CDR3 loop: CASSLLDSARAQETQYF. The DNA of the CDR3 is TGCGCCAGCAGCTTGTTGGATAGCGCACGCGCACAGGAGACCCAGTACTTC. This chain uses TRBV5-1 with TRBJ2-5; D might be TRBD2 (5 bases). Trimming took 1 base from V and 5 from J, leaving 21 bases between them. The V gene's germline CDR1 is SGHRS and CDR2 YFSETQ. CDR3 size: 17 residues.

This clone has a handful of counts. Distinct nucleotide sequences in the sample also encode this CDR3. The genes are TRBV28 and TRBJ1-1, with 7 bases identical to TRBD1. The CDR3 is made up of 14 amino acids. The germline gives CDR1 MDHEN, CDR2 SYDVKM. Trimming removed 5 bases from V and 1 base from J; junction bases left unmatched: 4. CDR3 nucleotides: TGTGCCAGCAGTCTACACAGGGGGAACACTGAAGCTTTCTTT. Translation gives CASSLHRGNTEAFF. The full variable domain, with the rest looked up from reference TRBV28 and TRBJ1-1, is DVKVTQSSRYLVKRTGEKVFLECVQDMDHENMFWYRQDPGLGLRLIYFSYDVKMKEKGDIPEGYSVSREKKERFSLILESASTNQTSMYLCASSLHRGNTEAFFGQGTRLTVV.

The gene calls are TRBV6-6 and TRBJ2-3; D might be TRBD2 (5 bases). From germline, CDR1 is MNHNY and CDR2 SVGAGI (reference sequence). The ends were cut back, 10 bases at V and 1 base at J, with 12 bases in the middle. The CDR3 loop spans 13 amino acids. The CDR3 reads CAIAGLRTDTQYF. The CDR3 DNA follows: TGTGCCATCGCAGGACTGCGCACAGATACGCAGTATTTT.

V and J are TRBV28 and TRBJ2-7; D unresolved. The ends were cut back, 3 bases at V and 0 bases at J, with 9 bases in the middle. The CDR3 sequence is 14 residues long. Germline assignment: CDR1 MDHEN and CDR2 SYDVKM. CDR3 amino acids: CASSLAVTSYEQYF. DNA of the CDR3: TGTGCCAGCAGTTTGGCAGTCACCTCCTACGAGCAGTACTTC.

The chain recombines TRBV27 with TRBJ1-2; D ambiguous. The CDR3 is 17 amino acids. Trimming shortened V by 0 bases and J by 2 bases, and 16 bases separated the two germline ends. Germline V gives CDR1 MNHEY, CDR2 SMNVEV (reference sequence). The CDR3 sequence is CASSLSALVGANYGYTF. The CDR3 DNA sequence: TGTGCCAGCAGTTTATCTGCCCTCGTGGGCGCGAACTATGGCTACACCTTC.

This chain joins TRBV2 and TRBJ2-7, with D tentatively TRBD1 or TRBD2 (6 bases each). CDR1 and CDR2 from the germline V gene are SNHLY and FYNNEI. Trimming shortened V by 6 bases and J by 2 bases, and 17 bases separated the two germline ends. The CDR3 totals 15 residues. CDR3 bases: TGTGCCAGCAGGGGGGGACAAAGGAACACCTACGAGCAGTACTTC. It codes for CASRGGQRNTYEQYF.